This paragraph covers one T cell receptor beta chain sequence. These data are taken from a study of T cell changes during pregnancy in multiple sclerosis. TCRdb's copy holds only in-frame clones and misses some; the assay was immunoSEQ multiplex PCR. The sample yields tens of thousands of clones, around 91% seen once. Trimming at V came to 1 base and at J to 4 bases, leaving 12 bases not matched to a gene. This CDR3 region has 17 residues. Germline lookup yields CDR1 SGHDT and CDR2 YYEEEE. The J gene is TRBJ1-2, the V gene TRBV5-6, with 8 bases aligning to TRBD1. The sample was peripheral blood, taken after pregnancy. The receptor was derived from a female donor in good health, enrolled as a control in a pregnancy study. CDR3 nucleotides: TGTGCCAGCAGCTTGTGGACGGGACAGGCCCCTAGCTATGGCTACACCTTC. Its protein product is CASSLWTGQAPSYGYTF.